The next 13 T cell receptor beta chains were all read from a single sample in a study of post-analysis software for immune sequencing data. Study-level results: Five TRBV segments were significantly more frequent in patients than in controls. TRBV5-6, TRBV5-1 and TRBV20-1 were among these segments.

Sequencing libraries made from TCR beta cDNA carried unique molecular identifiers. TCRdb reprocessed the PCR reads via MiXCR and lists one record per CDR3 protein. The sample has 430,000 or so distinct CDR3 sequences, 30% to 40% seen once. These receptors lack a known antigen. Sequencing input: blood. These TCRs come from a girl aged 2 to 10 with multiple sclerosis.

A word on this clonotype: Compared with germline, one end of the junction differs, possibly owing to a read error. The rearrangement uses TRBV7-7 and TRBJ1-5, with a tentative D call TRBD1 (5 bases). The CDR3 loop spans 16 amino acids. Germline CDR1 and CDR2: SSHAT and FNYEAQ (reference sequence). DNA for the CDR3: TGTGCTAGCAGCTTTCGACAGACAATCAGGGATCAGCCCCAGCATTTT. Its translation: CASSFRQTIRDQPQHF. The variable domain in full, with the rest retrieved from reference TRBV7-7 and TRBJ1-5, is GAGVSQSPRYKVTKRGQDVTLRCDPISSHATLYWYQQALGQGPEFLTYFNYEAQPDKSGLPSDRFSAERPEGSISTLTIQRTEQRDSAMYRCASSFRQTIRDQPQHFGDGTRLSIL.

This clonotype was recorded only once. Since a much larger clone is just one base distant, this may be a read error. The chain links TRBV28 to TRBJ2-5, with D unresolved. The DNA matches TRBJ2-7 better at its end, which makes the J call doubtful. Germline V gene lookup returns CDR1 MDHEN and CDR2 SYDVKM. There are 11 residues in the CDR3. The CDR3 region is CASSTRTEQYF. The CDR3 DNA follows: TGTGCCAGCAGTACACGGACCGAGCAGTACTTC.

This clonotype has only a few counts. The chain uses TRBV28 and TRBJ2-3, with TRBD2 identical over 15 bases. CDR1 and CDR2 from the germline V gene are MDHEN and SYDVKM. CDR3 length equals 17 residues. Trimming at V came to 3 bases and at J to 4 bases, leaving 5 bases not matched to a gene. CDR3 loop: CASSFRTSGGAADTQYF. CDR3 nucleotide sequence: TGTGCCAGCAGTTTTCGGACTAGCGGGGGGGCCGCAGATACGCAGTATTTT.

About this clonotype itself: This sequence may be a read error, since a much larger clone differs from it by one base. The J gene is TRBJ2-5, the V gene TRBV5-1; 7 nucleotides agree with TRBD2. The germline V gene has CDR1 SGHRS and CDR2 YFSETQ. V was pared by 3 bases and J by 2 bases, with 7 bases of the junction left unmatched. CDR3 length: 15 residues. CDR3 region: CASSSGASGQETQYF. Here the CDR3 DNA reads TGCGCCAGCAGCTCCGGGGCTAGCGGACAAGAGACCCAGTACTTC. The whole variable domain, filled in from reference TRBV5-1 and TRBJ2-5, reads KAGVTQTPRYLIKTRGQQVTLSCSPISGHRSVSWYQQTPGQGLQFLFEYFSETQRNKGNFPGRFSGRQFSNSRSEMNVSTLELGDSALYLCASSSGASGQETQYFGPGTRLLVL.

The chain employs TRBV5-1 and TRBJ2-1; D unresolved. This CDR3 has 17 amino acids. V lost 0 bases and J 4 bases, leaving 17 bases between the germline ends. Germline CDR1 is SGHRS and CDR2 is YFSETQ. The CDR3 here is CASSLAGLQLVYNEQFF. The DNA for the CDR3 is TGCGCCAGCAGCTTGGCCGGATTACAGCTAGTGTACAATGAGCAGTTCTTC.

The chain uses TRBV28 and TRBJ2-3, with TRBD2 matching over 8 bases. Germline CDR1 reads MDHEN; CDR2 reads SYDVKM. J lost 2 bases, V lost 4 bases, and 17 bases had no gene match. The CDR3 is made up of 19 amino acids. CDR3 protein: CASSSHLLGEREITDTQYF. The CDR3 DNA follows: TGTGCCAGCAGTTCTCACCTCCTCGGGGAGCGGGAGATCACAGATACGCAGTATTTT.

This clonotype has a handful of counts. The V and J genes are TRBV5-1 and TRBJ2-1, with D unclear. The CDR3 is made up of 13 amino acids. Germline V gene data show CDR1 as SGHRS and CDR2 as YFSETQ. V dropped 0 bases and J dropped 4 bases, with 5 bases sitting between them. CDR3 DNA: TGCGCCAGCAGCTTGGAGCTTTACAATGAGCAGTTCTTC. It specifies CASSLELYNEQFF.

V usage is TRBV5-1 and J usage is TRBJ2-3, with D perhaps matching TRBD2 (6 bases). CDR3 size: 16 residues. Germline values: CDR1 SGHRS, CDR2 YFSETQ. V lost 0 bases to trimming and J lost 5 bases, with 16 bases between them. The CDR3 region has the DNA TGCGCCAGCAGCTTGGTGACTAGAGGGAAAGGAGATACGCAGTATTTT. This translates into CASSLVTRGKGDTQYF.

This clonotype was detected a few times. J is TRBJ1-5 and V is TRBV20-1; D uncertain. The V end was cut by 2 bases, the J end by 0 bases, with 11 bases between. The germline gives CDR1 DFQATT, CDR2 SNEGSKA (reference sequence). The CDR3 extends over 15 amino acids. In DNA form, the CDR3 reads TGCAGTGCTAGACATACCGGGCCTAGCAATCAGCCCCAGCATTTT. It encodes CSARHTGPSNQPQHF.

This clonotype occurred a few times. The V call is TRBV20-1, the J call TRBJ1-4, with 7 nucleotides matching TRBD1. CDR1 and CDR2 from the germline V gene are DFQATT and SNEGSKA (reference sequence). J lost 2 bases, V lost 1 base, and 16 bases had no gene match. This CDR3 comprises 19 residues. CDR3 sequence: CSARGVDRVRVATNEKLFF. The CDR3 DNA follows: TGCAGTGCTAGAGGCGTAGACAGGGTCAGGGTGGCCACTAATGAAAAACTGTTTTTT.

This clonotype was seen only a few times. This rearrangement joins TRBV20-1 to TRBJ1-5, with 8 bases matching TRBD1. The CDR3 is made up of 15 amino acids. V trimming: 5 bases; J trimming: 2 bases; junction bases outside the gene matches: 8. Germline CDR1 reads DFQATT; CDR2 reads SNEGSKA (reference sequence). The CDR3 reads CSAQFSGGRNQPQHF. The CDR3 coding sequence is TGCAGTGCTCAATTCTCAGGGGGCCGCAATCAGCCCCAGCATTTT.

The chain couples TRBV28 to TRBJ2-5, with D possibly being TRBD2 (7 bases). The J call could be wrong; TRBJ2-7 is a better fit for the DNA end. CDR1 and CDR2 (germline): MDHEN, SYDVKM. The CDR3 has 15 amino acids. CDR3 sequence reads: CASSGPAGAYYEQYF. The CDR3 DNA follows: TGTGCCAGCAGTGGCCCCGCGGGGGCCTACTACGAGCAGTACTTC.

This sequence joins TRBV20-1 and TRBJ2-4; 12 bases are shared with TRBD2. The closer fit of TRBJ2-7 to the DNA end suggests the J call may be wrong. CDR1 is DFQATT, CDR2 SNEGSKA, per germline (reference sequence). The CDR3 extends over 13 amino acids. CDR3 residues: CSAIGTSGLEQYF. CDR3 nucleotides: TGCAGTGCCATCGGGACTAGCGGGCTCGAGCAGTACTTC.